This T cell receptor beta chain was identified in a study of vaccination and CD4 T cells after COVID-19. The CDR3 consists of 14 residues. The germline V and J ends were trimmed by 7 bases and 0 bases, with 10 bases remaining between them. Germline V CDR1 and CDR2: SGHTA, FQGNSA. TCRdb fed the PCR reads into MiXCR, producing one record per CDR3 protein. Among about 15,000 distinct CDR3 sequences, approximately 66% were seen once, and the ten largest hold approximately 1.2%. This rearrangement joins TRBV7-2 to TRBJ2-1; D is unclear. This specimen was CD4+ T cells from blood, taken after SARS-CoV-2 vaccination. The sequence came from a human donor who had recovered from COVID-19. Written as DNA, the CDR3 is TGTGCCAGCACCCGGGTTAGCTCCTACAATGAGCAGTTCTTC. Translating gives CASTRVSSYNEQFF.